This TCR beta chain was retrieved from a study of T cell repertoires in cytomegalovirus infection (dated 2019 in TCRdb). Looking at the study overall: Alongside well-studied HLA-B-restricted epitopes, the peptide stimulations were aimed at recently identified HLA-C-restricted CMV epitopes, whose presentation resists viral immunomodulation. Donor HLA type was relevant to the analysis, as public TCR beta signatures indicated carriage of CMV infection together with the matching HLA type. Results and caveats for the whole study, not just this receptor: Carriers of CMV infection plus the relevant HLA type were discriminated by the cumulative frequency of public TCR beta family members in the study cohort and in an independent approximately 360-donor cohort. In the ex vivo response, HLA-C-restricted CMV-specific TCR beta clonotypes were dominant, and in two of eight donors the single most frequent clonotype came from this HLA-C-restricted group.

This clonotype has a handful of counts. The antigen it binds to is not known. No much larger clone is present one base from it, and per-base qualities are unavailable. TCRdb shows the sequencer as Illumina HiSeq 1500. Using fastp trimming at Q25 and MiXCR clonotype assembly, TCRdb reanalyzed the public sequencing data and kept in-frame beta chains. Each record represents a unique CDR3 protein, reported with the most common genes and DNA among its rows. Present in this sample are hundreds of thousands of distinct CDR3 sequences, around 31% of which were seen just once. Over 12% of the sample rests with the top ten. The sample's treatment or condition label, in plain terms: in vitro stimulation with specific CMV peptide epitopes to enrich CMV-specific T cells. Trimmed from V: 3 bases; trimmed from J: 12 bases; junction bases lacking a gene match: 18. From cysteine to phenylalanine, the CDR3 is 17 amino acids long. Solely the CDR3 DNA is kept, with 51 bases framed from the first base. CDR1 is given as SGDLS and CDR2 as YYNGEE, both from the germline V gene.

Recombination joined TRBV9 with TRBJ1-6; a stretch of 7 junction bases matches TRBD1. This specimen consisted of cultured CD8+ T cells from PBMCs, obtained from culture after CMV antigen stimulation. The TCR was taken from a human donor in good health (CMV status not recorded). Some clones in this sample may be carry-over from other donors' samples. The CDR3 protein sequence reads: CASSAHQGGVTFRPLHF. The sequenced DNA is TGTGCCAGCAGCGCCCACCAGGGGGGAGTGACCTTTCGACCCCTCCACTTT.